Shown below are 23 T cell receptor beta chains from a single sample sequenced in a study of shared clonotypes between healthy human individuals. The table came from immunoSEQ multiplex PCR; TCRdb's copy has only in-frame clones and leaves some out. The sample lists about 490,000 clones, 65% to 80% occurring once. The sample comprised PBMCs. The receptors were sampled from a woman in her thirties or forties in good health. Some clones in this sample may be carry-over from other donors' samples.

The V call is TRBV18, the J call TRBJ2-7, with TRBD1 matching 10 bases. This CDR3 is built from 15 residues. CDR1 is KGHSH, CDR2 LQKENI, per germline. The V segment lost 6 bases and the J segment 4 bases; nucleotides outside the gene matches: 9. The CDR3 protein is CASSGGTGEQYEQYF. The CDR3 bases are TGTGCCAGCTCGGGAGGGACAGGGGAACAGTACGAGCAGTACTTC.

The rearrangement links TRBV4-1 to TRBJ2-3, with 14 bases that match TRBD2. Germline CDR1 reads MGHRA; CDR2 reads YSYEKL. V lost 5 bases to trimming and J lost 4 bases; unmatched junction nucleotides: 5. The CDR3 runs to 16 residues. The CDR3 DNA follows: TGCGCCAGCAGCTTCGGACTAGCGGGAGGTCCAGATACGCAGTATTTT. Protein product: CASSFGLAGGPDTQYF.

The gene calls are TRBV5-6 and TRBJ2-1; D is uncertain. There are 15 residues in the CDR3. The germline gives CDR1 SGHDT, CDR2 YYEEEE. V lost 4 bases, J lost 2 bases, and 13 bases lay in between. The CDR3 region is CASSLPRSAYNEQFF. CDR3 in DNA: TGTGCCAGCAGCCTTCCGCGGTCCGCCTACAATGAGCAGTTCTTC.

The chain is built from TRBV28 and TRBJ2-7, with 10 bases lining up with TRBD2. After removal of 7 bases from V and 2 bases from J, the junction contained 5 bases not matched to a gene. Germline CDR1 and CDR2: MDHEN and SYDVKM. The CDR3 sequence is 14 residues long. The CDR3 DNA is TGTGCCAGCATTGGCAGCGGGAGGGCCTACGAGCAGTACTTC. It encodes CASIGSGRAYEQYF.

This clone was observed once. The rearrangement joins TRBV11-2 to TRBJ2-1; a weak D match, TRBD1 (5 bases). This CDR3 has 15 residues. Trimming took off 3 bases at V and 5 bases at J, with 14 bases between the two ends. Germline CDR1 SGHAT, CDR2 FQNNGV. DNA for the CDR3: TGTGCCAGCAGCTTGGGCCAGGGTTTTGACAATGAGCAGTTCTTC. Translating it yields CASSLGQGFDNEQFF.

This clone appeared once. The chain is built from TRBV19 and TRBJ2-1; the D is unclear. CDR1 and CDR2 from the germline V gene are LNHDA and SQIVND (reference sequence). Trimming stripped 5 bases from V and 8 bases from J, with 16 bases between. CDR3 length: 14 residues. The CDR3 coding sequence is TGTGCCAGTAGTCCCGCTGCGCTTCAAGATGAGCAGTTCTTC. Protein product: CASSPAALQDEQFF.

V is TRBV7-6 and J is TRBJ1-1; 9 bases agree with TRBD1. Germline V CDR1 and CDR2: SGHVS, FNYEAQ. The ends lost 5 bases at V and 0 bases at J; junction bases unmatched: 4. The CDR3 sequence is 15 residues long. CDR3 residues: CASSQDRGMNTEAFF. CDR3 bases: TGTGCCAGCAGCCAGGACAGGGGCATGAACACTGAAGCTTTCTTT. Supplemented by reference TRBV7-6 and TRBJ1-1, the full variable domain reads GAGVSQSPRYKVTKRGQDVALRCDPISGHVSLYWYRQALGQGPEFLTYFNYEAQQDKSGLPNDRFSAERPEGSISTLTIQRTEQRDSAMYRCASSQDRGMNTEAFFGQGTRLTVV.

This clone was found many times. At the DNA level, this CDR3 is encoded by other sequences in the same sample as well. CDR3 nucleotides: TGTGCCAGCAGTGAGAGCGGGACAGGGGGTAACGAGCAGTACTTC. Amino acid sequence: CASSESGTGGNEQYF. The chain employs TRBV6-1 and TRBJ2-7; 11 bases match TRBD1. The CDR3 contains 15 residues. Germline CDR1 MNHNS, CDR2 SASEGT. V was clipped by 3 bases and J by 5 bases; unmatched bases: 6.

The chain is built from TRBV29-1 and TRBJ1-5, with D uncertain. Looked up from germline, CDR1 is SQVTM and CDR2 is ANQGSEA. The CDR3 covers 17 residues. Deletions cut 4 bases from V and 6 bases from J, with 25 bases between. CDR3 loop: CSVGLREFWREIQPQHF. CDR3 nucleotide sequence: TGCAGCGTTGGGCTCCGGGAATTTTGGAGGGAGATTCAGCCCCAGCATTTT.

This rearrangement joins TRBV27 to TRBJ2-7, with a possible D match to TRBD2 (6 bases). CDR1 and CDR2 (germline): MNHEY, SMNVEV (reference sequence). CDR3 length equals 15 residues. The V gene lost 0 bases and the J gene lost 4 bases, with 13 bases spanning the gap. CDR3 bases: TGTGCCAGCAGTTTATCCGGGACTGCGGCGTACGAGCAGTACTTC. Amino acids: CASSLSGTAAYEQYF.

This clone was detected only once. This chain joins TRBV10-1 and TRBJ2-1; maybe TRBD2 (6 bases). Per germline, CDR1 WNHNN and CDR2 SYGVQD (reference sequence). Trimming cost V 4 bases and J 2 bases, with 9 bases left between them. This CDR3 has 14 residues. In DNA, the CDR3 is TGCGCCAGCAGTGGGAGCGGGCCCTACAATGAGCAGTTCTTC. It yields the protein CASSGSGPYNEQFF.

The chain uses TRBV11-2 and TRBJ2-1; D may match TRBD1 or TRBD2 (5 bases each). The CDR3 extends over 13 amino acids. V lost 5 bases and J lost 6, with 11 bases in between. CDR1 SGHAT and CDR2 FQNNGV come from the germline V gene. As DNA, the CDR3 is TGTGCCAGCAGCACCCAGGGAGTCAATGAGCAGTTCTTC. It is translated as CASSTQGVNEQFF.

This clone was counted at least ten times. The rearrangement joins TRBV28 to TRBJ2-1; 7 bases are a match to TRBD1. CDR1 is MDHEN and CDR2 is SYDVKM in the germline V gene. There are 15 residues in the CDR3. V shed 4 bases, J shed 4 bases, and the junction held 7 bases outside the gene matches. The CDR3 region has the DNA TGTGCCAGCAGTTCACCTTCGGGACAGTACAATGAGCAGTTCTTC. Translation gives CASSSPSGQYNEQFF.

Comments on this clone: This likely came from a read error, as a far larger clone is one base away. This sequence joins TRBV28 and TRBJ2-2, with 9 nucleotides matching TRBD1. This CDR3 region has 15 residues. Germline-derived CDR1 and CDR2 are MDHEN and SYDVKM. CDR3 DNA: TGTGCCAGCAGTCCCGGGACAGGGCACACCGGGAAGCTGTTTTTT. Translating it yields CASSPGTGHTGKLFF.

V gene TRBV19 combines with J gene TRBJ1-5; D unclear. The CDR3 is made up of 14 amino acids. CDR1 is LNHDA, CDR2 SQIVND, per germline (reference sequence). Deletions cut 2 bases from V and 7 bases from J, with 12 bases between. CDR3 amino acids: CASSIYDMYQPQHF. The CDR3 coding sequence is TGTGCCAGTAGTATATACGACATGTACCAGCCCCAGCATTTT.

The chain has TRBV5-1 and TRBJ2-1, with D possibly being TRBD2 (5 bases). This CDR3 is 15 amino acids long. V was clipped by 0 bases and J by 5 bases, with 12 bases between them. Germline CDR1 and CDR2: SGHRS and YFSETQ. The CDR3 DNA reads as TGCGCCAGCAGCTTGGACTACCTCGGGGACAATGAGCAGTTCTTC. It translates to CASSLDYLGDNEQFF.

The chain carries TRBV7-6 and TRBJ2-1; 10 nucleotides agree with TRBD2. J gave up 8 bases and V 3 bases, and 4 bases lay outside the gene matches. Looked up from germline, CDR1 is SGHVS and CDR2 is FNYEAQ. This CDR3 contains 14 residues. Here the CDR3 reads CASSFPSGSDEQFF. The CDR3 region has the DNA TGTGCCAGCAGCTTCCCTAGCGGGAGTGATGAGCAGTTCTTC.

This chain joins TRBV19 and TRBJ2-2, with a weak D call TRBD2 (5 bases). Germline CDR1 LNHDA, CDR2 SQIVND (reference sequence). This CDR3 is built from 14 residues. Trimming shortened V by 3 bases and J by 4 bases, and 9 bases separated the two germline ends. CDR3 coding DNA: TGTGCCAGTAGTATCGGACTCGGCACCGGGGAGCTGTTTTTT. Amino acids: CASSIGLGTGELFF. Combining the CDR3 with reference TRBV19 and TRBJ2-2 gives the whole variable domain DGGITQSPKYLFRKEGQNVTLSCEQNLNHDAMYWYRQDPGQGLRLIYYSQIVNDFQKGDIAEGYSVSREKKESFPLTVTSAQKNPTAFYLCASSIGLGTGELFFGEGSRLTVL.

CDR3 amino acids: CASRQTGENIQYF. In DNA, the CDR3 is TGCGCCAGCAGACAGACAGGGGAAAACATTCAGTACTTC. V and J are TRBV5-1 and TRBJ2-4; 8 nucleotides agree with TRBD1. V lost 5 bases and J lost 5; bases outside the gene matches: 3. Per the germline V gene, CDR1 is SGHRS and CDR2 is YFSETQ. The CDR3 is made up of 13 amino acids.

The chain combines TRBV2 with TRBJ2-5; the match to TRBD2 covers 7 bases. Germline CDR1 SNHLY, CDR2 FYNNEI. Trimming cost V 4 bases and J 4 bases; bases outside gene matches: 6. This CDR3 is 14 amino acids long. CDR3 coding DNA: TGTGCCAGCAGTGGATTTGGGGGGGGAGAGACCCAGTACTTC. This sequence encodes CASSGFGGGETQYF. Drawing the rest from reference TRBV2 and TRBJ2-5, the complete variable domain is EPEVTQTPSHQVTQMGQEVILRCVPISNHLYFYWYRQILGQKVEFLVSFYNNEISEKSEIFDDQFSVERPDGSNFTLKIRSTKLEDSAMYFCASSGFGGGETQYFGPGTRLLVL.

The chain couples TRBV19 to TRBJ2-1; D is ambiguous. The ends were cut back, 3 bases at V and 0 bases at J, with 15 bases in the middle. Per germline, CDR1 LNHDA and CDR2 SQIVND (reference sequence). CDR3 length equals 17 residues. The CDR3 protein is CASSIGPSRISYNEQFF. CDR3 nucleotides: TGTGCCAGTAGTATTGGCCCTTCAAGAATCTCCTACAATGAGCAGTTCTTC.

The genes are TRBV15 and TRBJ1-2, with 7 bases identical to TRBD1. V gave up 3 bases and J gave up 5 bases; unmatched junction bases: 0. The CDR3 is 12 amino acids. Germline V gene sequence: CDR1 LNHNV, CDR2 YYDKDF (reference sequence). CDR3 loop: CATSRDRYGYTF. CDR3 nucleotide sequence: TGTGCCACCAGCAGGGACAGGTATGGCTACACCTTC.

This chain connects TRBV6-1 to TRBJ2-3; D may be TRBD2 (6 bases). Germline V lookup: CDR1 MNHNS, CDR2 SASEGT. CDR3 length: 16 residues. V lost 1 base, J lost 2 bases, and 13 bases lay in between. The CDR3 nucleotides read TGTGCCAGCAGTGAAGTCATGGCGGGGAACACAGATACGCAGTATTTT. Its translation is CASSEVMAGNTDTQYF.